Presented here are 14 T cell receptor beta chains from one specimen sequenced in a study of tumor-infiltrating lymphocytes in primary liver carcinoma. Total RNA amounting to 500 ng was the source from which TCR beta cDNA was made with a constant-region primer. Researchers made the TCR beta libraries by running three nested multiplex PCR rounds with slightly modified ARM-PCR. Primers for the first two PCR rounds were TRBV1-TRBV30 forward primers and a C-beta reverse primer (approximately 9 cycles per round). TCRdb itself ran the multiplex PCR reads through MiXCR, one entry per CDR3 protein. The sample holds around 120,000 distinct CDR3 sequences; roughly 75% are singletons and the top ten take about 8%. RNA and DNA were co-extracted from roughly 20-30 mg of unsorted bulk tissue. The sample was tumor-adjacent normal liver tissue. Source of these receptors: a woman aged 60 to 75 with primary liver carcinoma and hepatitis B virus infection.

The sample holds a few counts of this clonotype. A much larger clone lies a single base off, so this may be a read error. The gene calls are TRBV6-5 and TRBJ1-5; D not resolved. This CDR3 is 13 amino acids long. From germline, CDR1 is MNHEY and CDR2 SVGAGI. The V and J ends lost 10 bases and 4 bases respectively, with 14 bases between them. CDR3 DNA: TGTGCCATCCCATCTGAGGAGAATCAGCCCCAGCATTTT. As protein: CAIPSEENQPQHF.

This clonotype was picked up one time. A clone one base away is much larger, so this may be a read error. The DNA of the CDR3 is TGTGCCAGCAGCTTAACGGGTCAGCCGGGTCAGCCCCAGAATTTT. This codes for CASSLTGQPGQPQNF. The chain uses TRBV7-3 and TRBJ1-5; D is ambiguous. Germline V gene lookup returns CDR1 SGHTA and CDR2 FQGTGA. This CDR3 region has 15 residues. Combining the CDR3 with reference TRBV7-3 and TRBJ1-5 gives the whole variable domain GAGVSQTPSNKVTEKGKYVELRCDPISGHTALYWYRQSLGQGPEFLIYFQGTGAADDSGLPNDRFFAVRPEGSVSTLKIQRTERGDSAVYLCASSLTGQPGQPQNFGDGTRLSIL.

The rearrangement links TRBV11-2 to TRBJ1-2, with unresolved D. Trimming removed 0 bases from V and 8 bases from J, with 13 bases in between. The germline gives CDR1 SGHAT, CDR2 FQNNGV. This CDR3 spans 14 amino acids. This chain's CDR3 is CASSLEGGNVGYTF. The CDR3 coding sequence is TGTGCCAGCAGCTTAGAGGGAGGGAACGTAGGCTACACCTTC.

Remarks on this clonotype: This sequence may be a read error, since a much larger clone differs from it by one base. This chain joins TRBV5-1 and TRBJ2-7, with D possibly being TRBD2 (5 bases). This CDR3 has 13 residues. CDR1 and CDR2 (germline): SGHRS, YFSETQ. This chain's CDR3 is CANSGVTTYEQYF. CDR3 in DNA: TGCGCCAACAGCGGCGTTACCACCTACGAGCAGTACTTC. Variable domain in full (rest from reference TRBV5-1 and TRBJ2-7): KAGVTQTPRYLIKTRGQQVTLSCSPISGHRSVSWYQQTPGQGLQFLFEYFSETQRNKGNFPGRFSGRQFSNSRSEMNVSTLELGDSALYLCANSGVTTYEQYFGPGTRLTVT.

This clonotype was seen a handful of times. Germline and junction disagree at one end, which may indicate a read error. The CDR3 spells CASSPLVPSFNNEQFF. The CDR3 nucleotides read TGTGCTAGCAGTCCCCTTGTTCCTAGCTTCAACAATGAGCAGTTCTTC. V and J are TRBV12-3 or TRBV12-4 and TRBJ2-1, with D possibly being TRBD2 (5 bases). CDR3 size: 16 residues.

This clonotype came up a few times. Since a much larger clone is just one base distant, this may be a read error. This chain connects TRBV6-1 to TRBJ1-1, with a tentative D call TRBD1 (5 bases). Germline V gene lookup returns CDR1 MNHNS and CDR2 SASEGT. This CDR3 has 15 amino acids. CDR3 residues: CACRVGTATNTEAFF. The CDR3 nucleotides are TGTGCCTGCAGGGTGGGGACCGCGACTAACACTGAAGCTTTCTTT.

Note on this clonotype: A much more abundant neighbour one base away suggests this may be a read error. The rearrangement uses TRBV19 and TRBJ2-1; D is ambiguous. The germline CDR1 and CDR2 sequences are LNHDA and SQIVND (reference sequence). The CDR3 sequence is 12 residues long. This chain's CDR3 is CASSLLDNKQFF. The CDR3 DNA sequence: TGTGCCAGTAGTTTATTAGACAATAAGCAGTTCTTC. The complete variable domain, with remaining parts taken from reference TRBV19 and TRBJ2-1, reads DGGITQSPKYLFRKEGQNVTLSCEQNLNHDAMYWYRQDPGQGLRLIYYSQIVNDFQKGDIAEGYSVSREKKESFPLTVTSAQKNPTAFYLCASSLLDNKQFFGPGTRLTVL.

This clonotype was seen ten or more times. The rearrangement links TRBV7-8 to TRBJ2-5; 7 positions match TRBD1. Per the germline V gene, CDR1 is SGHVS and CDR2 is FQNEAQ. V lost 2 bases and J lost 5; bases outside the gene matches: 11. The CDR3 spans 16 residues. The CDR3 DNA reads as TGTGCCAGCAGCTTACGTGCTCAGGGGGTGGGGGAGACCCAGTACTTC. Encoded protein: CASSLRAQGVGETQYF.

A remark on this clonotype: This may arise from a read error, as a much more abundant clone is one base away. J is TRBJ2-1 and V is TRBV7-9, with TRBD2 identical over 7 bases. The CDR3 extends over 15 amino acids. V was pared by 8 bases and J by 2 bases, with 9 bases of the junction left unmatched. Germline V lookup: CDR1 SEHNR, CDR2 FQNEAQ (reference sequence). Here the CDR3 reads CASGSGSVPYNEQFF. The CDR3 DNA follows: TGTGCCAGCGGTAGCGGGTCCGTCCCCTACAATGAGCAGTTCTTC. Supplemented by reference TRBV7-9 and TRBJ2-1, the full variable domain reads DTGVSQNPRHKITKRGQNVTFRCDPISEHNRLYWYRQTLGQGPEFLTYFQNEAQLEKSRLLSDRFSAERPKGSFSTLEIQRTEQGDSAMYLCASGSGSVPYNEQFFGPGTRLTVL.

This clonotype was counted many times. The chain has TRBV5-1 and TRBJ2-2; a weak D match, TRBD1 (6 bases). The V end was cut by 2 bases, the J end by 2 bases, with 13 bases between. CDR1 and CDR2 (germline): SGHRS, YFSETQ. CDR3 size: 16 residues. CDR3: CASSFTSRGNTGELFF. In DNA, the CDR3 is TGCGCCAGCAGCTTTACCTCCAGGGGTAACACCGGGGAGCTGTTTTTT.

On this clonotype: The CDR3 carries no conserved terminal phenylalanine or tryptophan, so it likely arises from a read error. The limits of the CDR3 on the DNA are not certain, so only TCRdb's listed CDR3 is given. CDR3 amino acids: CTSSSASSLGY. The chain is built from TRBV11-2 and TRBJ2-7; TRBD1, as called in the table, went unchecked against the DNA. CDR1 is SGHAT, CDR2 FQNNGV, per germline. With termini counted, the CDR3 has 11 amino acids.

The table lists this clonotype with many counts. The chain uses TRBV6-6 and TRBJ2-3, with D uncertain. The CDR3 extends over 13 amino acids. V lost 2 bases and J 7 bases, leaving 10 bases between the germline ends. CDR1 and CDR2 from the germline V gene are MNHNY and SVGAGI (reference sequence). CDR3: CASSYPDVNTQYF. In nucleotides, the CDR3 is TGTGCCAGCAGTTACCCGGACGTAAATACGCAGTATTTT.

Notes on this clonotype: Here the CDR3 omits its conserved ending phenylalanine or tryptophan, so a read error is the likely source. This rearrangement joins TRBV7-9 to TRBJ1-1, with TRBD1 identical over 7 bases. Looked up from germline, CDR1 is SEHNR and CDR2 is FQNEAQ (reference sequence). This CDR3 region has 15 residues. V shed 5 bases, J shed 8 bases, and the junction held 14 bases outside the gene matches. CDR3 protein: CASSDLTGEHLEAFC. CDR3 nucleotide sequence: TGTGCCAGCAGCGACCTCACAGGGGAGCACCTCGAAGCTTTCTGT.

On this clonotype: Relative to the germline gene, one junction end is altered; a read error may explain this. CDR3 protein: CARRAGTGGQTDMQYF. The DNA for the CDR3 is TGTGCCAGAAGAGCCGGGACAGGGGGCCAAACAGATATGCAGTATTTT. The chain links TRBV6-1 to TRBJ2-3; TRBD1 matches 12 bases. Germline V gene lookup returns CDR1 MNHNS and CDR2 SASEGT. This CDR3 comprises 16 residues.